This section outlines one T cell receptor (beta chain) sequence together with its context. Germline CDR1 reads MGHRA; CDR2 reads YSYEKL. The CDR3 loop spans 16 amino acids. Trimming cost V 0 bases and J 2 bases, with 13 bases left between them. Per the original data handling: Using reference gene primer amplification, nucleated cell counts were estimated. TCRdb's copy holds only in-frame clones and misses some; the assay was immunoSEQ multiplex PCR. V, J and clone size derive from that table, while D and trimming were established from the DNA sequence. The sample lists 190,000 or so clones; around nine tenths were seen once. The sample belongs to a study of blood T cell repertoires in COVID-19. Whole-study context: The United States, Italy and Spain supplied acute and convalescent COVID-19 samples. Nucleic acid was either cDNA or gDNA, and it came from T cells, B-cell-depleted T cells, or PBMCs.

The chain links TRBV4-1 to TRBJ2-5; no definite D call. Sample: peripheral blood. The sequence came from a woman aged 18-29 years who had recovered from COVID-19. For the CDR3, the DNA is TGCGCCAGCAGCCAAGATTGGCCCACTACACAAGAGACCCAGTACTTC. Translation: CASSQDWPTTQETQYF.